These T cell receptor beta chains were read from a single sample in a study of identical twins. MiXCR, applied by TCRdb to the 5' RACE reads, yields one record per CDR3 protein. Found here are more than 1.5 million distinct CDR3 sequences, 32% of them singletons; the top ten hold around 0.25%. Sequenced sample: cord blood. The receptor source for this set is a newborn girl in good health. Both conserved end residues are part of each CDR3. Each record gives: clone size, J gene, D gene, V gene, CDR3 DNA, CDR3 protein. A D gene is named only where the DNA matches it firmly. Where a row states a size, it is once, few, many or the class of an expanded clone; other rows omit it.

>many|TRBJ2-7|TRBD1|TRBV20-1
TGCAGTGCTAGCTTGGGACAGGGGGAGCAGTACTTC
CSASLGQGEQYF
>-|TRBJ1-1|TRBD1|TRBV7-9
TGTGCCAGCAAGACAGGGCGGGGAGGAATGAACACTGAAGCTTTCTTT
CASKTGRGGMNTEAFF
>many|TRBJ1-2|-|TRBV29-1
TGCAGCGTTGGGGTAGCAGGGAGATACTATGGCTACACCTTC
CSVGVAGRYYGYTF
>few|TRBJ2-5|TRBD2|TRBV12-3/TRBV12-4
TGTGCCAGCAGTTCAATCCTGACTAGCGGGAGCGGGGAGACCCAGTACTTC
CASSSILTSGSGETQYF
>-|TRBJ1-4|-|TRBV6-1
TGTGCCAGCAGTGAAGCGATGGGGACAACTAATGAAAAACTGTTTTTT
CASSEAMGTTNEKLFF
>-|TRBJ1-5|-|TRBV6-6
TGTGCCAGCAGTTACGGGAGGTTTAGCAATCAGCCCCAGCATTTT
CASSYGRFSNQPQHF
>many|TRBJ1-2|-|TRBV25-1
TGTGCCAGCAGTGGAAGAACAGGGTATGGCTACACCTTC
CASSGRTGYGYTF
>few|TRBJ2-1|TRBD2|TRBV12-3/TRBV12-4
TGTGCCAGCAGCCCGAGACTAGCGGGAGGGTTACTGATGAATGAGCAGTTCTTC
CASSPRLAGGLLMNEQFF
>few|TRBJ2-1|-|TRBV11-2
TGTGCCAGCAGCAATCGGATACGGGGGGCGAGGAATGAGCAGTTCTTC
CASSNRIRGARNEQFF
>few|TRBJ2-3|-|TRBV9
TGTGCCAGCAGCGTAGCAGGGCCTGTAGATACGCAGTATTTT
CASSVAGPVDTQYF
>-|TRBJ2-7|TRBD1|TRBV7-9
TGTGCCAGCAGCGTCAGGGGGAACTACGAGCAGTACTTC
CASSVRGNYEQYF